A selection of T cell receptor beta chains follows, all from one sample in a study of long-term antiretroviral therapy in people with HIV. The protocol was immunoSEQ multiplex PCR, while the TCRdb copy is restricted to in-frame clones and leaves out a portion. This table holds roughly 42,000 clones, roughly nine tenths found once. The material sequenced was unsorted PBMCs, taken 1.2 years after starting antiretroviral therapy. These receptors were collected from a woman aged 50 to 60 with HIV. The CDR3 runs from the conserved cysteine through the conserved F or W. D genes are given only for firm matches. Rows may omit the clone size; those that give it use once, few, many or a size class.

D | J | size | V | DNA | CDR3
TRBD1 | TRBJ1-6 | - | TRBV25-1 | TGTGCCAGCAGTTGGGACAGGGATAATTCACCCCTCCACTTT | CASSWDRDNSPLHF
TRBD2 | TRBJ2-1 | - | TRBV7-2 | TGTGCCAGCAGCTCCAGACTAGCGGGGGGGCCGAATGAGCAGTTCTTC | CASSSRLAGGPNEQFF
- | TRBJ1-1 | - | TRBV11-2 | TGTGCCAGCGTCAGAGGCCGCGGGGCTGAAGCTTTCTTT | CASVRGRGAEAFF
- | TRBJ2-2 | - | TRBV27 | TGTGCCAGCAGTTCCCCCGGGGGGCTGCGGACCGGGGAGCTGTTTTTT | CASSSPGGLRTGELFF
- | TRBJ1-1 | - | TRBV25-1 | TGTGCCAGCAGTGGGCCACGGAACACTGAAGCTTTCTTT | CASSGPRNTEAFF
- | TRBJ1-5 | few | TRBV5-1 | TGCGCCAGCAGCTTGGGGACGGGCAATCAGCCCCAGCATTTT | CASSLGTGNQPQHF
TRBD1 | TRBJ2-7 | - | TRBV7-8 | TGTGCCAGCAGCTTAGGAGGGGGACAGAGGACGGGATCGGACTCCTTC | CASSLGGGQRTGSDSF
TRBD1 | TRBJ1-2 | - | TRBV19 | TGTGCCAGTAGTAGGAAAGGGACAGAAACTAACTATGGCTACACCTTC | CASSRKGTETNYGYTF
- | TRBJ2-2 | - | TRBV2 | TGTGCCAGCAGTCGGGGAAGGGGGACGAACACCGGGGAGCTGTTTTTT | CASSRGRGTNTGELFF
- | TRBJ1-6 | - | TRBV2 | TGTGCCAGCAGTGACCAGGCACCCGATCATTCACCCCTCCACTTT | CASSDQAPDHSPLHF
- | TRBJ1-2 | - | TRBV19 | TGTGCCAGTAGTATCCAAGTAGGGCCTCTTTATGGCTACACCTTC | CASSIQVGPLYGYTF
TRBD1 | TRBJ1-1 | - | TRBV7-9 | TGTGCCAGCAGCCCCCAGGGACAGCTTAACACTGAAGCTTTCTTT | CASSPQGQLNTEAFF
TRBD1 | TRBJ2-1 | once | TRBV29-1 | TGCAGCGTTGAAGATCAGGACAGGGGCCGATTCAATGAGCAGTTCTTC | CSVEDQDRGRFNEQFF
TRBD1 | TRBJ1-1 | - | TRBV11-2 | TGTGCCAGCAGCCTCGGACAGGGTCTGAACACTGAAGCTTTCTTT | CASSLGQGLNTEAFF
- | TRBJ2-5 | - | TRBV2 | TGTGCCAGCAGTCAGGAGGGCGAGACCCAGTACTTC | CASSQEGETQYF
TRBD1 | TRBJ2-3 | - | TRBV5-1 | TGCGCCAGCAGCTTGACAGGGGACAGGGCAGATACGCAGTATTTT | CASSLTGDRADTQYF
TRBD1 | TRBJ2-7 | - | TRBV19 | TGTGCCAGCGCACAGGACAGGGACTACGAGCAGTACTTC | CASAQDRDYEQYF
- | TRBJ1-5 | - | TRBV27 | TGTGCCAGCAGAACCTCGACAGAGGATCAGCCCCAGCATTTT | CASRTSTEDQPQHF
- | TRBJ2-1 | - | TRBV9 | TGTGCCAGCAGCGTAGAGGGGGGGGACCTCTACAATGAGCAGTTCTTC | CASSVEGGDLYNEQFF
- | TRBJ1-5 | - | TRBV2 | TGTGCCAGCAGTGATGCATTGGGGTATCAGCCCCAGCATTTT | CASSDALGYQPQHF
- | TRBJ1-4 | - | TRBV7-6 | TGTGCCAGCAGCTTGGTACAAGGGGATAGGAAACTGTTTTTT | CASSLVQGDRKLFF
TRBD2 | TRBJ2-7 | - | TRBV5-1 | TGCGCCAGCAGCCCGGGACTAGCGGGAACCATGACATACGAGCAGTACTTC | CASSPGLAGTMTYEQYF
- | TRBJ2-7 | - | TRBV15 | TGTGCCACCAGCAGAGATACGTCACAGTCCTACGAGCAGTACTTC | CATSRDTSQSYEQYF
- | TRBJ2-7 | once | TRBV11-2 | TGTGCCAGCAGCTCCTCCGCGGGTGCGTCTGAGCAGTACTTC | CASSSSAGASEQYF
- | TRBJ1-5 | few | TRBV7-2 | TGTGCCAGCAGCTTAAGGTCCAATCAGCCCCAGCATTTT | CASSLRSNQPQHF
- | TRBJ2-1 | medium-sized | TRBV10-1 | TGCGCCAGCAGTGAAGGCGGGGGCCTTCTGAGCTCCTACAATGAGCAGTTCTTC | CASSEGGGLLSSYNEQFF
TRBD1 | TRBJ2-7 | - | TRBV16 | TGTGCCAGCAGCCTACTCCAACAGGGGGCCGAGCAGTACTTC | CASSLLQQGAEQYF
- | TRBJ2-3 | - | TRBV7-2 | TGTGCCAGCAGCTTGTACGGGGCAGGGTCATCAGATACGCAGTATTTT | CASSLYGAGSSDTQYF
TRBD2 | TRBJ2-5 | - | TRBV19 | TGTGCCAGTAGTATGGACGGGGGGGCGGAGACCCAGTACTTC | CASSMDGGAETQYF
TRBD2 | TRBJ2-1 | - | TRBV2 | TGTGCCAGCAGAGCCGTGGAGCGGGGAGACTACAATGAGCAGTTCTTC | CASRAVERGDYNEQFF
- | TRBJ1-2 | once | TRBV2 | TGTGCCAGCAGTGAAGCCCTAGGGCCACCCGAGGGGGGCTACACCTTC | CASSEALGPPEGGYTF
- | TRBJ2-1 | - | TRBV7-9 | TGTGCCAGCAGCAAGGACAACCTCTACAATGAGCAGTTCTTC | CASSKDNLYNEQFF
TRBD1 | TRBJ2-2 | - | TRBV4-1 | TGCGCCAGCAGCCCGACAGGGGACGGGGAGCTGTTTTTT | CASSPTGDGELFF
TRBD1 | TRBJ1-3 | few | TRBV5-1 | TGCGCCAGCACCCGAGACAGGGTTAGCTCTGGAAACACCATATATTTT | CASTRDRVSSGNTIYF
TRBD1 | TRBJ2-7 | - | TRBV5-8 | TGTGCCAGCAGCTTAGGGTCCGCAGGGGGCGGATACGAGCAGTACTTC | CASSLGSAGGGYEQYF
- | TRBJ1-1 | - | TRBV10-2 | TGCGCCAGCAGTGAAGGGGGGAGAACTGAAGCTTTCTTT | CASSEGGRTEAFF
TRBD2 | TRBJ2-3 | - | TRBV9 | TGTGCCAGCAGCCCCGCGGGGGGGACGATAGATACGCAGTATTTT | CASSPAGGTIDTQYF
- | TRBJ2-7 | - | TRBV6-6 | TGTGCCAGCAGTTACTCTGGGCAGGGTGACTCCTACGAGCAGTACTTC | CASSYSGQGDSYEQYF
- | TRBJ2-1 | - | TRBV7-8 | TGTGCCAGCAGCTACAAGGAAATCGGAAACAATGAGCAGTTCTTC | CASSYKEIGNNEQFF
- | TRBJ1-2 | few | TRBV5-5 | TGTGCCAGCAGCTTGGACAGTCCAATCTATGGCTACACCTTC | CASSLDSPIYGYTF
TRBD2 | TRBJ2-3 | - | TRBV6-6 | TGTGCCAGCAGTTACCGGACTAGCGGGTACACAGATACGCAGTATTTT | CASSYRTSGYTDTQYF
TRBD1 | TRBJ2-7 | - | TRBV2 | TGTGCCAGCAGTGAAGGGGGACAGGTTTACGAGCAGTACTTC | CASSEGGQVYEQYF
- | TRBJ1-1 | - | TRBV15 | TGTGCCACCAGCAGAGACAGGGCAGGCACTGAAGCTTTCTTT | CATSRDRAGTEAFF
TRBD1 | TRBJ1-6 | - | TRBV27 | TGTGTCAGCAGCCCATTCGGACAGGGGTATTCACCCCTCCACTTT | CVSSPFGQGYSPLHF
- | TRBJ1-3 | - | TRBV18 | TGTGCCAGCTCACCTCAGGGAGCTGGAAACACCATATATTTT | CASSPQGAGNTIYF
- | TRBJ2-5 | - | TRBV4-1 | TGCGCCAGCAGCCGGATCTTCCAAGAGACCCAGTACTTC | CASSRIFQETQYF
TRBD1 | TRBJ2-7 | - | TRBV11-2 | TGTGCCAGCAGCTACCGACAGGGGGCTTACGAGCAGTACTTC | CASSYRQGAYEQYF
- | TRBJ2-3 | once | TRBV9 | TGTGCCAGCAGCAACGAAGGGGGGACAGATACGCAGTATTTT | CASSNEGGTDTQYF
TRBD2 | TRBJ2-3 | - | TRBV5-1 | TGCGCCAGCAGCTTTAAACTAGCGGGGGGTCCAGATACGCAGTATTTT | CASSFKLAGGPDTQYF
- | TRBJ2-1 | - | TRBV11-2 | TGTGCCAGCGCGGGAAATAGGGGCAATGAGCAGTTCTTC | CASAGNRGNEQFF
TRBD1 | TRBJ1-2 | - | TRBV7-8 | TGTGCCAGCAGCTTAAACAGGGGTAGTGGCTACACCTTC | CASSLNRGSGYTF
TRBD1 | TRBJ2-1 | - | TRBV14 | TGTGCCAGCAGCCGGGGTTCGGGGACAGGGAATAATGAGCAGTTCTTC | CASSRGSGTGNNEQFF